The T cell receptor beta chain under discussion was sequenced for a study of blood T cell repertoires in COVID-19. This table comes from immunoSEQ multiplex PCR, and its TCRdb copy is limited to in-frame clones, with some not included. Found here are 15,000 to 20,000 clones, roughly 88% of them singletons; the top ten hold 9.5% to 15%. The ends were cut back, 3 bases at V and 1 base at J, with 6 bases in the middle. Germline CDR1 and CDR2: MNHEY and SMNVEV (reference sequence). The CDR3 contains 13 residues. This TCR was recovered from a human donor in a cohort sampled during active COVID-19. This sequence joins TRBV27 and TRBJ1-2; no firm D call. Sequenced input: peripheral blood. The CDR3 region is CASSFEGNYGYTF. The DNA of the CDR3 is TGTGCCAGCAGTTTCGAGGGTAACTATGGCTACACCTTC.